This paragraph covers one T cell receptor (beta chain) sequence. The target antigen is unknown. Time point specified: week 5, during vaccination. Doses consisted of 300 ug of mutant IDH1 20-mer peptide each, paired with topical imiquimod. CDR3 length equals 16 residues. The V and J ends lost 1 base and 6 bases respectively, with 17 bases between them. Germline CDR1 reads MGHRA; CDR2 reads YSYEKL. These data originate in a study of a mutant IDH1 vaccine in newly diagnosed glioma. About the research overall: All eight of the vaccinations patients received fell in weeks 1, 3, 5, 7, 11, 15, 19 and 23.

Assay: immunoSEQ multiplex PCR; the TCRdb copy retains only in-frame clones and omits some. The data contain some 35,000 clones, more than 80% of them seen just once; the ten biggest clones take up 12%. The rearrangement uses TRBV4-1 and TRBJ2-3; D is possibly TRBD1 (6 bases). The receptor was derived from a man aged 50 or older with glioma. This specimen was PBMCs, taken from a glioma patient whose treatment included an IDH1 peptide vaccine. CDR3 sequence reads: CASSQVVYRVLDTQYF. For the CDR3, the DNA is TGCGCCAGCAGCCAAGTGGTGTACAGGGTCCTTGATACGCAGTATTTT.